Listed below are T cell receptor beta chains from one sample, sequenced in a study of type 1 regulatory T cells. TCRdb reprocessed the reads via MiXCR and lists one record per CDR3 protein. The table records about 100,000 distinct CDR3 sequences, around a third of them present only once. Sequenced input: CD4+ T cells, either the whole sample or a sorted fraction (not recorded which). These TCRs come from a human donor in good health. Each CDR3 is given with its conserved first and last residue. D genes are given only for firm matches. Only some rows state a clone size, as once, few, many or a class for expanded clones.

clone_size,j_call,v_call,d_call,cdr3_aa,cdr3_nt
-,TRBJ2-7,TRBV7-9,TRBD1,CASSPWRDRGLPGSYEQYF,TGTGCCAGCAGCCCTTGGCGGGACAGGGGGCTCCCGGGCTCCTACGAGCAGTACTTC
once,TRBJ2-5,TRBV20-1,-,CSARSAGQETQYF,TGCAGTGCTAGGAGTGCAGGGCAAGAGACCCAGTACTTC
few,TRBJ2-5,TRBV3-1,-,CASSQLVETQYF,TGTGCCAGCAGCCAACTAGTTGAGACCCAGTACTTC
-,TRBJ2-2,TRBV11-2,-,CASSSYSGGGELFF,TGTGCCAGCAGCAGCTATAGCGGCGGCGGGGAGCTGTTTTTT
-,TRBJ2-3,TRBV7-9,TRBD1,CASSPDRGLNTDTQYF,TGTGCCAGCAGCCCAGACAGGGGGCTTAACACAGATACGCAGTATTTT
-,TRBJ2-7,TRBV7-2,-,CASSGGGSAYEQYF,TGTGCCAGCAGCGGAGGGGGTTCGGCCTACGAGCAGTACTTC
-,TRBJ2-1,TRBV3-1,-,CASSQVSDEQFF,TGTGCCAGCAGCCAAGTGTCCGATGAGCAGTTCTTC
few,TRBJ2-1,TRBV18,TRBD2,CASSPLSGRSNEQFF,TGTGCCAGCTCACCTCTGAGCGGGAGAAGTAATGAGCAGTTCTTC
-,TRBJ2-1,TRBV3-1,TRBD2,CASSAPWAGEREQFF,TGTGCCAGCAGCGCACCCTGGGCGGGAGAGCGTGAGCAGTTCTTC
-,TRBJ2-4,TRBV7-2,-,CASSLVGASGAKNIQYF,TGTGCCAGCAGCTTAGTGGGGGCTAGCGGAGCCAAAAACATTCAGTACTTC
-,TRBJ1-5,TRBV7-2,-,CASSSYGQPQHF,TGTGCCAGCAGCTCTTACGGTCAGCCCCAGCATTTT
-,TRBJ2-3,TRBV20-1,-,CSAAPLRGGTDTQYF,TGCAGTGCTGCCCCCCTGAGGGGCGGCACAGATACGCAGTATTTT
-,TRBJ1-2,TRBV12-3/TRBV12-4,TRBD1,CASSSWTGGAGGYTF,TGTGCCAGCAGTTCCTGGACAGGGGGCGCCGGTGGCTACACCTTC
-,TRBJ2-3,TRBV7-3,TRBD2,CASTQLAGGPNTQYF,TGTGCCAGCACCCAACTAGCGGGAGGGCCAAATACGCAGTATTTT
few,TRBJ2-5,TRBV27,TRBD2,CASSLRAGGPEETQYF,TGTGCCAGCAGTTTAAGGGCGGGAGGGCCGGAAGAGACCCAGTACTTC
-,TRBJ2-5,TRBV6-2/TRBV6-3,-,CASSYDRKETQYF,TGTGCCAGCAGTTACGATCGGAAAGAGACCCAGTACTTC
many,TRBJ2-3,TRBV12-3/TRBV12-4,-,CASSPRDDSTDTQYF,TGTGCCAGCAGCCCCAGGGATGATAGCACAGATACGCAGTATTTT
-,TRBJ2-1,TRBV6-5,-,CASSYHGPKNEQFF,TGTGCCAGCAGTTACCACGGCCCCAAAAATGAGCAGTTCTTC
-,TRBJ2-3,TRBV20-1,-,CSARDLDTQYF,TGCAGTGCTAGAGATCTAGATACGCAGTATTTT
-,TRBJ2-7,TRBV28,-,CASSFGTFYEQYF,TGTGCCAGCAGTTTCGGAACCTTCTACGAGCAGTACTTC
-,TRBJ2-7,TRBV12-3/TRBV12-4,-,CASTLSGRGGYEQYF,TGTGCCAGCACCCTAAGTGGGCGAGGGGGCTACGAGCAGTACTTC
few,TRBJ2-5,TRBV7-8,-,CASSLEAGTSRETQYF,TGTGCCAGCAGCTTAGAGGCAGGGACTTCCAGAGAGACCCAGTACTTC
few,TRBJ1-6,TRBV11-2,TRBD1,CASSLATGGNSPLHF,TGTGCCAGCAGCTTAGCCACAGGGGGAAATTCACCCCTCCACTTT
few,TRBJ2-3,TRBV18,-,CASSPMRGGNTDTQYF,TGTGCCAGCTCCCCCATGCGTGGAGGGAACACAGATACGCAGTATTTT
-,TRBJ2-2,TRBV2,TRBD2,CASNGGRASRELFF,TGTGCCAGCAATGGCGGGAGGGCGTCCCGGGAGCTGTTTTTT
many,TRBJ1-1,TRBV20-1,TRBD1,CSARRGTGSTEAFF,TGCAGTGCTAGAAGGGGGACAGGCAGCACTGAAGCTTTCTTT
-,TRBJ2-7,TRBV10-2,-,CASSPDSGYEQYF,TGCGCCAGCAGCCCGGACAGTGGGTACGAGCAGTACTTC
-,TRBJ2-1,TRBV5-1,TRBD2,CATAGLAGVGEQFF,TGCGCCACCGCCGGACTAGCGGGAGTCGGGGAGCAGTTCTTC
few,TRBJ2-7,TRBV20-1,-,CSALSGSYEQYF,TGCAGTGCTCTTTCGGGGTCCTACGAGCAGTACTTC
few,TRBJ1-2,TRBV4-2,-,CASSQEDTGRYGYTF,TGTGCCAGCAGCCAAGAAGACACTGGCAGGTATGGCTACACCTTC
few,TRBJ2-3,TRBV29-1,TRBD1,CSVARDRSTDTQYF,TGCAGCGTTGCGAGGGACAGAAGCACAGATACGCAGTATTTT
few,TRBJ2-1,TRBV5-6,TRBD1,CASRPTGLGNEQFF,TGTGCCAGCAGACCGACAGGGTTGGGCAATGAGCAGTTCTTC
many,TRBJ2-5,TRBV7-9,-,CASSYSAGPVQETQYF,TGTGCCAGCAGTTACAGCGCAGGGCCCGTTCAAGAGACCCAGTACTTC
-,TRBJ2-2,TRBV19,TRBD2,CATKRAGVGTGELFF,TGTGCCACCAAAAGGGCGGGAGTCGGCACCGGGGAGCTGTTTTTT
few,TRBJ2-3,TRBV7-3,-,CASRVGTDTQYF,TGTGCCAGCAGGGTAGGCACAGATACGCAGTATTTT